These T cell receptor beta chains were read from a single sample in a study of T cell repertoires in ileal Crohn's disease. Assay used: immunoSEQ multiplex PCR; TCRdb lists only in-frame clones, some missing. The sample shows 13,000 or so clones, approximately 80% of them seen only once. Input material: ileal tissue. Every receptor here comes from an adult with Crohn's disease. Each CDR3 is given with its conserved first and last residue.

cdr3_aa v_call
CASSRDRNYGYTF TRBV11-1
CASSESWSTDTQYF TRBV2
CASSLGPAGGTDTQYF TRBV11-2
CASSQEGRMADLAKNIQYF TRBV4-3
CASSPDRDTYGYTF TRBV9
CASSLITETEAFF TRBV7-9
CASSYSTGDVWGYTF TRBV6-6
CASRAPGQGVPNEKLFF TRBV27
CASSLSAGDFFYEQYF TRBV5-1
CASSSGTGDPYEQYF TRBV6-6
CASSLLGQGADEQFF TRBV5-1
CASSKPGLERTQYF TRBV27
CASSPRGRPYEQYF TRBV21-1
CASSQGGRGGEKLFF TRBV7-2
CASSPLAGVGEQYF TRBV5-1
CASSRRLAEGSDTQYF TRBV14
CASSVAASKNTEAFF TRBV9
CASSFRQGVNNEQFF TRBV11-2
CASSPSTGAYEQYF TRBV5-4
CASSAAASYQETQYF TRBV5-1